These 21 T cell receptor beta chains originate from one sample sequenced in a study of T cells in Graves' hyperthyroidism and ophthalmopathy. RNA transcripts provided the source from which TCR beta CDR3 regions were amplified. With the HTBI primer set, the TCR CDR3 went through a first round of RT-PCR. TCRdb reanalysed the multiplex PCR reads using MiXCR and keeps one entry per CDR3 protein. The table lists a few hundred thousand distinct CDR3 sequences, about 15% of them singletons. Sequencing was done on a sample of blood. These receptors were obtained from a woman in her forties or fifties with Graves' hyperthyroidism that later progressed to Graves' ophthalmopathy.

This clonotype was counted at least ten times. J is TRBJ1-2 and V is TRBV12-3 or TRBV12-4; TRBD1 matches at 7 bases. This CDR3 has 15 residues. V lost 5 bases, J lost 4 bases, and 10 bases stayed unmatched. The CDR3 is CASSQTGIFGYGYTF. The DNA for the CDR3 is TGTGCCAGCAGTCAGACAGGGATCTTTGGCTATGGCTACACCTTC.

In its sample, this clonotype was seen many times. The rearrangement links TRBV2 to TRBJ2-2, with D tentatively TRBD1 or TRBD2 (5 bases each). CDR3 length: 14 residues. Trimming left V 6 bases short and J 1 base short, with 9 bases between. Germline CDR1 reads SNHLY; CDR2 reads FYNNEI. CDR3 coding DNA: TGTGCCAGCAGGACGGGACGGAACACCGGGGAGCTGTTTTTT. Translation gives CASRTGRNTGELFF.

Concerning this clonotype itself: A read error may be the cause here, since a much bigger clone is one base away. V and J are TRBV5-1 and TRBJ2-7; D tentatively reads TRBD1 or TRBD2 (5 bases each). This CDR3 region has 15 residues. Trimming shortened V by 0 bases and J by 1 base, and 11 bases separated the two germline ends. Germline V gene data show CDR1 as SGHRS and CDR2 as YFSETQ. The CDR3 nucleotides read TGCGCCAGCAGCTTGGGTGCAGGGAGATCCTACGAGCAGTACTTC. It translates to CASSLGAGRSYEQYF.

The J gene is TRBJ2-1, the V gene TRBV6-9; D gene unclear. Trimming took 7 bases from V and 9 from J, leaving 16 bases between them. Per germline, CDR1 MNHGY and CDR2 SVAAGI. This CDR3 is 13 amino acids long. The CDR3 sequence: CASTVLPIGEQFF. DNA for the CDR3: TGTGCCAGCACGGTGCTCCCGATCGGTGAGCAGTTCTTC.

This clonotype has ten or more counts. The chain links TRBV5-5 to TRBJ1-4; a weak D match, TRBD1 (5 bases). The CDR3 totals 16 residues. V was trimmed by 0 bases and J by 8 bases, leaving 17 bases between them. Germline V gene sequence: CDR1 SGHKS, CDR2 YYEKEE (reference sequence). The CDR3 spells CASSLAPTQGWEKLFF. As DNA, the CDR3 is TGTGCCAGCAGCTTGGCCCCCACCCAGGGATGGGAAAAACTGTTTTTT.

In this sample, this clonotype turned up a few times. The V gene is TRBV9, the J gene TRBJ2-5; 13 nucleotides align to TRBD2. The ends lost 3 bases at V and 5 bases at J; junction bases unmatched: 7. The germline gives CDR1 SGDLS, CDR2 YYNGEE. The CDR3 is made up of 16 amino acids. CDR3 bases: TGTGCCAGCAGCGCGATACTAGCGGGAGGGCCGGAGACCCAGTACTTC. Protein sequence: CASSAILAGGPETQYF.

The chain combines TRBV10-3 with TRBJ2-3, with a tentative D call TRBD2 (5 bases). Germline CDR1 is ENHRY and CDR2 is SYGVKD. Trimming removed 5 bases at V and 5 bases at J, with 14 bases between. The CDR3 contains 14 residues. The CDR3 loop is CAISRSLEGDTQYF. Written as DNA, the CDR3 is TGTGCCATCAGTAGGAGTCTAGAGGGAGATACGCAGTATTTT.

The gene calls are TRBV3-1 and TRBJ2-7; D might be TRBD1 or TRBD2, each matching 5 bases. The CDR3 spans 16 residues. V gave up 6 bases and J gave up 2 bases, with 20 bases separating them. Germline CDR1 LGHDT, CDR2 YNNKEL (reference sequence). The CDR3 protein is CASRTRFREKPYEQYF. The CDR3 nucleotides are TGTGCCAGCAGGACCCGATTCAGGGAGAAACCCTACGAGCAGTACTTC.

The chain uses TRBV11-1 and TRBJ2-6; D not certain. There are 16 residues in the CDR3. CDR1 and CDR2 from the germline V gene are SGHAT and FQDESV (reference sequence). The V end lost 0 bases, the J end lost 0 bases, and 6 bases lay between the germline ends. This CDR3 reads CASSLAGSSGANVLTF. As DNA, the CDR3 is TGTGCCAGCAGCTTAGCGGGCAGCTCTGGGGCCAACGTCCTGACTTTC.

The chain carries TRBV7-9 and TRBJ2-1, with D unclear. CDR3 length equals 11 residues. V was shortened by 5 bases and J by 6 bases, with 5 bases between the two germline ends. Germline V gene sequence: CDR1 SEHNR, CDR2 FQNEAQ (reference sequence). The CDR3 nucleotides are TGTGCCAGCAGCCCCACCAATGAGCAGTTCTTC. Its protein is CASSPTNEQFF.

The rearrangement uses TRBV27 and TRBJ2-7; 10 bases agree with TRBD2. The V gene end was trimmed by 8 bases and the J gene end by 10 bases; junction bases not matched to a gene: 8. The CDR3 sequence is 12 residues long. Per the germline V gene, CDR1 is MNHEY and CDR2 is SMNVEV (reference sequence). CDR3 residues: CASRGLAWEQYF. CDR3 nucleotide sequence: TGTGCCAGCCGGGGACTAGCGTGGGAACAGTACTTC.

This clonotype occurred once. The chain employs TRBV10-3 and TRBJ2-5; TRBD1 matches 11 bases. Germline values: CDR1 ENHRY, CDR2 SYGVKD. The CDR3 is 14 amino acids. With V trimmed by 10 bases and J by 5 bases, 9 bases remained unmatched. The CDR3 loop is CATDRTGGSETQYF. The DNA of the CDR3 is TGTGCCACGGACCGGACAGGGGGCAGTGAGACCCAGTACTTC.

This clonotype has just a few counts. The chain is built from TRBV29-1 and TRBJ1-2; D is undetermined. The CDR3 totals 11 residues. CDR1 and CDR2 (germline): SQVTM, ANQGSEA. Trimming pared 7 bases from V and 5 bases from J, leaving 11 bases between. The CDR3 loop reads CSAVGGYGYTF. The DNA of the CDR3 is TGCAGCGCCGTGGGCGGATATGGCTACACCTTC.

This clonotype was recorded at least ten times. V and J are TRBV7-9 and TRBJ2-1, with a tentative D call TRBD2 (5 bases). Looked up from germline, CDR1 is SEHNR and CDR2 is FQNEAQ (reference sequence). V dropped 4 bases and J dropped 7 bases, with 17 bases sitting between them. The CDR3 has 15 residues. Written as DNA, the CDR3 is TGTGCCAGCAGCTCTAATTTAGGACTGGAGAATGAGCAGTTCTTC. Amino acids: CASSSNLGLENEQFF.

This clonotype occurred a few times. The chain carries TRBV6-1 and TRBJ2-7; no clear D. V lost 0 bases and J 5 bases, leaving 8 bases between the germline ends. The V gene's germline CDR1 is MNHNS and CDR2 SASEGT. The CDR3 loop spans 13 amino acids. CDR3 coding DNA: TGTGCCAGCAGTGAAGCTAAATTTGACGAGCAGTACTTC. Its translation: CASSEAKFDEQYF.

The sample holds a few counts of this clonotype. The chain's CDR3 is CASSLIKRERSYEQYF. Here the CDR3 DNA reads TGCGCCAGCAGTTTGATAAAGCGGGAGCGTTCCTACGAGCAGTACTTC. The gene calls are TRBV5-1 and TRBJ2-7, with 8 positions matching TRBD2. The CDR3 is 16 amino acids. After removal of 5 bases from V and 1 base from J, the junction contained 11 bases not matched to a gene. CDR1 is SGHRS and CDR2 is YFSETQ in the germline V gene. Variable domain in full (rest from reference TRBV5-1 and TRBJ2-7): KAGVTQTPRYLIKTRGQQVTLSCSPISGHRSVSWYQQTPGQGLQFLFEYFSETQRNKGNFPGRFSGRQFSNSRSEMNVSTLELGDSALYLCASSLIKRERSYEQYFGPGTRLTVT.

As concerns this clonotype: A much larger clone lies a single base off, so this may be a read error. The V gene is TRBV11-2, the J gene TRBJ1-1; the match to TRBD1 covers 7 bases. CDR3 length: 15 amino acids. CDR1 is SGHAT and CDR2 is FQNNGV in the germline V gene. The J segment lost 0 bases and the V segment lost 5 bases, leaving 6 bases of the junction unmatched. CDR3 in DNA: TGTGCCAGCAGCGCCCAGACAGGGATGAACACTGAAGCTTTCTTT. It is translated as CASSAQTGMNTEAFF.

This clonotype was seen a handful of times. The V gene is TRBV20-1, the J gene TRBJ2-1, with 7 bases aligning to TRBD2. CDR3 size: 14 residues. V trimming: 3 bases; J trimming: 5 bases; junction bases outside the gene matches: 7. Per the germline V gene, CDR1 is DFQATT and CDR2 is SNEGSKA (reference sequence). The CDR3 sequence: CSASDSSGDNEQFF. Here the CDR3 DNA reads TGCAGTGCTAGTGATTCTAGCGGTGACAATGAGCAGTTCTTC.

This clonotype was observed many times. The rearrangement joins TRBV20-1 to TRBJ2-7, with D possibly TRBD1 on 6 matching bases. Germline V lookup: CDR1 DFQATT, CDR2 SNEGSKA (reference sequence). The CDR3 sequence is 15 residues long. Deletions cut 0 bases from V and 1 base from J, with 13 bases between. CDR3 in amino acids: CSARDRRGWSYEQYF. The DNA for the CDR3 is TGCAGTGCTAGAGATCGCAGGGGTTGGTCCTACGAGCAGTACTTC.

This clonotype has ten or more counts. The chain joins TRBV28 to TRBJ1-2; weak D call: TRBD1 (6 bases). Germline values: CDR1 MDHEN, CDR2 SYDVKM. The CDR3 contains 13 residues. V lost 3 bases and J lost 2, with 7 bases in between. The chain's CDR3 is CASSLDRNYGYTF. The CDR3 DNA is TGTGCCAGCAGTTTGGACAGAAACTATGGCTACACCTTC.

The sample holds many counts of this clonotype. The chain is built from TRBV9 and TRBJ1-2; 12 nucleotides match TRBD1. This CDR3 contains 16 residues. The germline V gene has CDR1 SGDLS and CDR2 YYNGEE. The J segment lost 2 bases and the V segment lost 4 bases, leaving 6 bases of the junction unmatched. Here the CDR3 reads CASSPQGQGANYGYTF. CDR3 sequence (DNA): TGTGCCAGCAGCCCACAGGGACAGGGGGCCAACTATGGCTACACCTTC.